These 9 T cell receptor beta chains were all obtained from the same sample, sequenced in a study of T cell responses to AZD1222 COVID-19 vaccine. The assay was immunoSEQ multiplex PCR, and TCRdb's table has in-frame clones only and misses some. This repertoire shows some 150,000 clones, approximately 90% found once; its top ten account for 2.6%. The sequencing used peripheral blood, collected on day 0 of AZD1222 vaccination. These receptors were collected from an adult in good health.

The chain carries TRBV6-5 and TRBJ1-1, with D unclear. The CDR3 is 13 residues long. The germline V gene encodes CDR1 MNHEY and CDR2 SVGAGI. V was trimmed by 0 bases and J by 3 bases, leaving 5 bases between them. This chain's CDR3 is CASSYSTDTEAFF. CDR3 sequence (DNA): TGTGCCAGCAGTTACTCGACGGACACTGAAGCTTTCTTT.

This chain uses TRBV29-1 with TRBJ1-4; D unclear. Germline assignment: CDR1 SQVTM and CDR2 ANQGSEA. The length of the CDR3 is 12 residues. Trimming removed 4 bases at V and 3 bases at J, with 6 bases between. CDR3 protein: CSVAPSNEKLFF. CDR3 sequence (DNA): TGCAGCGTTGCTCCCTCTAATGAAAAACTGTTTTTT.

The chain carries TRBV5-1 and TRBJ2-3; 9 bases are shared with TRBD1. The trim removed 4 bases at V and 4 bases at J, leaving 7 bases unmatched. Germline V gives CDR1 SGHRS, CDR2 YFSETQ. The CDR3 contains 15 residues. The CDR3 DNA sequence: TGCGCCAGCAGCCAAGGACAGGGGCAGGCAGATACGCAGTATTTT. Protein product: CASSQGQGQADTQYF.

In its sample, this clone was seen once. The chain joins TRBV4-1 to TRBJ1-1, with TRBD1 identical over 7 bases. V was pared by 6 bases and J by 4 bases, with 8 bases of the junction left unmatched. Germline lookup yields CDR1 MGHRA and CDR2 YSYEKL. The CDR3 covers 14 residues. The CDR3 spells CASSPTRQGTEAFF. The CDR3 DNA reads as TGCGCCAGCAGTCCTACTAGACAGGGCACTGAAGCTTTCTTT.

The chain combines TRBV6-2 or TRBV6-3 with TRBJ2-3; 10 bases are shared with TRBD2. The junction had 3 bases not matched to a gene; V was cut back by 5 bases and J by 4 bases. Per germline, CDR1 MNHEY and CDR2 SVGEGT. This CDR3 contains 14 residues. The CDR3 nucleotides are TGTGCCAGCAGTACCGGACTAGCGGCAGATACGCAGTATTTT. Protein product: CASSTGLAADTQYF.

The J gene is TRBJ1-4, the V gene TRBV10-2, with 7 positions matching TRBD1. CDR3 length: 15 residues. Germline CDR1 reads WSHSY; CDR2 reads SAAADI. V lost 6 bases, J lost 8 bases, and 12 bases stayed unmatched. The CDR3 spells CASRELTGRREKLFF. The CDR3 DNA sequence: TGCGCCAGCAGAGAACTGACAGGGCGACGCGAAAAACTGTTTTTT.

The chain recombines TRBV11-3 with TRBJ2-1, with TRBD2 matching 9 bases. The CDR3 is 13 amino acids. The V gene end was trimmed by 6 bases and the J gene end by 7 bases; junction bases not matched to a gene: 4. Germline CDR1 is SGHNT and CDR2 is YENEEA. In DNA form, the CDR3 reads TGTGCCAGCAGACTAGCGGGCGCAAATGAGCAGTTCTTC. This codes for CASRLAGANEQFF.

J is TRBJ2-1 and V is TRBV21-1; the D call TRBD2 from the table was never checked on the DNA. TRBV21-1 is an annotated pseudogene. The CDR3 runs 15 residues. The CDR3 loop reads CASSSGLAGYNEQFF. In DNA form, the CDR3 reads TGTGCCAGCAGCAGTGGACTAGCGGGGTACAATGAGCAGTTCTTC.

The rearrangement joins TRBV5-6 to TRBJ2-1; 9 nucleotides align to TRBD2. This CDR3 spans 17 amino acids. V dropped 0 bases and J dropped 7; count of bases not matched to a gene: 11. Germline CDR1 reads SGHDT; CDR2 reads YYEEEE. The CDR3: CASSLDGSGRSGNEQFF. The CDR3 coding sequence is TGTGCCAGCAGCTTGGACGGAAGCGGGAGGTCAGGGAATGAGCAGTTCTTC.